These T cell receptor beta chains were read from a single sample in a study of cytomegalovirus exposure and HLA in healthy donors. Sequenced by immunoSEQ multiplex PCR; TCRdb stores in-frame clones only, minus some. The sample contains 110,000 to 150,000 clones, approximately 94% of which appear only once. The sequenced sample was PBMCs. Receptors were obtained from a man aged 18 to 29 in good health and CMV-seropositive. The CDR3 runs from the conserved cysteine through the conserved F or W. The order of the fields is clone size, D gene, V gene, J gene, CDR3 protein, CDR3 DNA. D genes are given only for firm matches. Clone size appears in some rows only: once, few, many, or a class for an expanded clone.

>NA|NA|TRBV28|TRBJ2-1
CASSLYLGQTQFF
TGTGCCAGCAGCCTCTACCTTGGACAAACGCAGTTCTTC
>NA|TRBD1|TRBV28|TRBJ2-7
CASSFAVGQGSYEQYF
TGTGCCAGCAGTTTTGCCGTCGGACAGGGGTCCTACGAGCAGTACTTC
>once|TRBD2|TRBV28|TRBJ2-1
CASSSAGTSASHEQFF
TGTGCCAGCAGTTCCGCCGGGACTAGCGCATCCCATGAGCAGTTCTTC
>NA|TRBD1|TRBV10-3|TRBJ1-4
CAISETWTGANAPDLNEKLFF
TGTGCCATCAGTGAGACCTGGACAGGGGCCAACGCTCCTGACTTAAATGAAAAACTGTTTTTT
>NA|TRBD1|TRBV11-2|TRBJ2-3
CASSLGGTGTGRADTQYF
TGTGCCAGCAGCTTAGGTGGGACAGGGACGGGGAGGGCAGATACGCAGTATTTT
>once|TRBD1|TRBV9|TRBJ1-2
CASSVVSTGGGYGYTF
TGTGCCAGCAGCGTAGTTTCGACAGGGGGCGGGTATGGCTACACCTTC
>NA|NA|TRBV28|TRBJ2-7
CASSFTGEEITYEQYF
TGTGCCAGCAGTTTTACCGGTGAGGAGATTACCTACGAGCAGTACTTC
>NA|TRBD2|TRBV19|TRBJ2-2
CASSREGLAGVRTGELFF
TGTGCCAGTAGTCGAGAAGGACTAGCGGGAGTTCGGACCGGGGAGCTGTTTTTT
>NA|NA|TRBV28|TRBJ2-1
CASSGITGSSYNEQFF
TGTGCCAGCAGTGGAATTACAGGGAGCTCCTACAATGAGCAGTTCTTC
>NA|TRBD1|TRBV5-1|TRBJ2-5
CASSLGTAWQETQYF
TGCGCCAGTAGCCTAGGGACAGCCTGGCAAGAGACCCAGTACTTC
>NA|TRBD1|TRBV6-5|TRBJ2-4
CASRTGGSAKNIQYF
TGTGCCAGCAGGACAGGGGGCTCGGCCAAAAACATTCAGTACTTC
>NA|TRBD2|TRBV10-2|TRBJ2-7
CASSPSGRGYEQYF
TGCGCCAGCAGTCCAAGCGGGAGAGGGTACGAGCAGTACTTC